Each of the 25 T cell receptor beta chains below was sequenced from the same sample in a study of cytomegalovirus exposure and HLA in healthy donors. Primers: 60 Vbeta forward and 13 Jbeta reverse. The method was immunoSEQ multiplex PCR; TCRdb's version includes in-frame clones alone and lacks a portion of them. Of some 150,000 clones listed, roughly 80% are singletons. The sequenced sample was PBMCs. Receptors originate from a male donor in good health and CMV-seronegative.

This CDR3 reads CASSLPGGQETQYF. The DNA for the CDR3 is TGTGCCAGCAGCCTCCCGGGGGGACAAGAGACCCAGTACTTC. The chain uses TRBV5-8 and TRBJ2-5; 7 nucleotides line up with TRBD2. V shed 4 bases, J shed 2 bases, and the junction held 5 bases outside the gene matches. Germline assignment: CDR1 SGHTS and CDR2 YDEGEE. The CDR3 extends over 14 amino acids.

V and J are TRBV5-8 and TRBJ2-7, with D possibly TRBD1 on 5 matching bases. Trimming stripped 4 bases from V and 0 bases from J, with 11 bases between. CDR3 size: 14 residues. The germline V gene encodes CDR1 SGHTS and CDR2 YDEGEE. Here the CDR3 reads CASSARVSSYEQYF. CDR3 in DNA: TGTGCCAGCAGCGCCAGGGTTAGCTCCTACGAGCAGTACTTC. Using reference TRBV5-8 and TRBJ2-7 for the parts outside the CDR3, the full variable domain is EAGVTQSPTHLIKTRGQQATLRCSPISGHTSVYWYQQALGLGLQFLLWYDEGEERNRGNFPPRFSGRQFPNYSSELNVNALELEDSALYLCASSARVSSYEQYFGPGTRLTVT.

This chain connects TRBV19 to TRBJ2-6, with D possibly being TRBD2 (5 bases). V was trimmed by 9 bases and J by 0 bases, leaving 18 bases between them. Germline CDR1 LNHDA, CDR2 SQIVND (reference sequence). The CDR3 spans 17 residues. CDR3 coding DNA: TGTGCCAGCAGAGAGAGTAGCGTGGGCTCTGGGGCCAACGTCCTGACTTTC. Translated: CASRESSVGSGANVLTF.

This sequence joins TRBV15 and TRBJ2-1, with D possibly matching TRBD2 (6 bases). Germline loops: CDR1 LNHNV, CDR2 YYDKDF (reference sequence). V was cut by 0 bases and J by 9 bases, with 12 bases left in between. The CDR3 totals 14 residues. The CDR3: CATSRDETSREQFF. The CDR3, as DNA: TGTGCCACCAGCAGAGATGAGACTAGTCGTGAGCAGTTCTTC.

This sequence joins TRBV27 and TRBJ2-1; no definite D call. The germline CDR1 and CDR2 sequences are MNHEY and SMNVEV (reference sequence). CDR3 length: 13 amino acids. Trimming cost V 1 base and J 8 bases, with 9 bases left between them. The CDR3 nucleotides are TGTGCCAGCAGTTTATTCCTAGAGGATGAGCAGTTCTTC. Its translation is CASSLFLEDEQFF.

CDR3 DNA: TGTGCCACGAGCGGGGGGGAGACAGCTAACTATGGCTACACCTTC. Residues: CATSGGETANYGYTF. The chain links TRBV2 to TRBJ1-2; the D gene is possibly TRBD1 (5 bases). Germline CDR1 and CDR2: SNHLY and FYNNEI. This CDR3 has 15 amino acids. V lost 10 bases and J lost 0, with 18 bases in between.

As to this clone: The same CDR3 arises from other DNA sequences in this sample as well. The chain uses TRBV5-1 and TRBJ2-5, with 8 bases that match TRBD1. This CDR3 has 14 residues. Per germline, CDR1 SGHRS and CDR2 YFSETQ. The V and J ends lost 5 bases and 3 bases, in that order; junction bases with no gene match: 6. For the CDR3, the DNA is TGCGCCAGCAGTATCGGGACAGGTGAAGAGACCCAGTACTTC. It encodes CASSIGTGEETQYF.

The chain employs TRBV11-3 and TRBJ2-1; D gene ambiguous. Germline-derived CDR1 and CDR2 are SGHNT and YENEEA. The ends were cut back, 0 bases at V and 3 bases at J, with 6 bases in the middle. This CDR3 comprises 14 residues. CDR3: CASSLDSNYNEQFF. The CDR3 nucleotides are TGTGCCAGCAGCTTAGATAGCAACTACAATGAGCAGTTCTTC.

The V gene is TRBV28, the J gene TRBJ2-7; D remains unclear. The CDR3 spans 15 residues. Germline V gene lookup returns CDR1 MDHEN and CDR2 SYDVKM. Trimming pared 4 bases from V and 4 bases from J, leaving 17 bases between. The chain's CDR3 is CASSSYRHQIYEQYF. CDR3 nucleotide sequence: TGTGCCAGCAGTTCGTATAGACACCAAATATACGAGCAGTACTTC.

The CDR3 protein is CASSWHRGHYEQYF. DNA of the CDR3: TGTGCCAGCAGCTGGCACAGGGGGCACTACGAGCAGTACTTC. The J gene is TRBJ2-7, the V gene TRBV11-1, with 9 bases identical to TRBD1. Germline assignment: CDR1 SGHAT and CDR2 FQDESV (reference sequence). J lost 3 bases, V lost 4 bases, and 4 bases had no gene match. This CDR3 comprises 14 residues.

The rearrangement links TRBV5-6 to TRBJ1-1; D call uncertain. CDR3 length: 14 residues. V shed 4 bases and J shed 4 bases, with 14 bases lying between them. The germline V gene has CDR1 SGHDT and CDR2 YYEEEE. The CDR3 region has the DNA TGTGCCAGCAGCCTTAACGGAGGAGGCACTGAAGCTTTCTTT. Protein product: CASSLNGGGTEAFF.

In DNA, the CDR3 is TGTGCCAGTACCTCTGGACAGAGATACATGAACACTGAAGCTTTCTTT. It codes for CASTSGQRYMNTEAFF. This sequence joins TRBV19 and TRBJ1-1; possibly TRBD1 for D (6 bases). Germline loops: CDR1 LNHDA, CDR2 SQIVND (reference sequence). CDR3 length equals 16 residues. Trimming took 7 bases from V and 0 from J, leaving 18 bases between them.

CDR3 bases: TGCGCCAGCAACTTAAAAGGGGGCGCGGAGACCCAGTACTTC. It yields the protein CASNLKGGAETQYF. The genes are TRBV5-1 and TRBJ2-5; 7 nucleotides align to TRBD1. Germline CDR1 and CDR2: SGHRS and YFSETQ. The CDR3 contains 14 residues. J was trimmed by 5 bases and V by 6 bases; bases with no gene match: 10.

The V call is TRBV7-2, the J call TRBJ2-3; D possibly corresponds to TRBD1 (5 bases). This CDR3 region has 14 residues. Germline V lookup: CDR1 SGHTA, CDR2 FQGNSA. The ends were cut back, 5 bases at V and 2 bases at J, with 11 bases in the middle. CDR3 DNA: TGTGCCAGCAGCCTTAGGGGTTCCACAGATACGCAGTATTTT. It codes for CASSLRGSTDTQYF.

The genes are TRBV11-1 and TRBJ2-7; a possible D gene is TRBD1 (5 bases). Germline assignment: CDR1 SGHAT and CDR2 FQDESV (reference sequence). With 8 bases removed from V and 3 bases from J, the gap between germline ends came to 11 bases. There are 12 residues in the CDR3. The CDR3: CASGPRVYEQYF. The DNA of the CDR3 is TGTGCCAGCGGTCCCAGGGTCTACGAGCAGTACTTC.

CDR3 in DNA: TGTGCCAGCAGCTTTGACCACAGCTCCTACAATGAGCAGTTCTTC. Protein sequence: CASSFDHSSYNEQFF. This chain uses TRBV7-3 with TRBJ2-1, with unresolved D. The CDR3 runs 15 residues. Trimming removed 3 bases at V and 0 bases at J, with 9 bases between. CDR1 SGHTA and CDR2 FQGTGA come from the germline V gene.

This chain joins TRBV7-2 and TRBJ1-1; a weak D match, TRBD1 (5 bases). In germline, CDR1 is SGHTA, CDR2 FQGNSA. V lost 5 bases and J lost 5, with 9 bases in between. The CDR3 loop spans 12 amino acids. The CDR3 loop reads CASSQGGTEAFF. The CDR3 DNA follows: TGTGCCAGCAGCCAGGGAGGGACTGAAGCTTTCTTT.

This clone appeared a single time. J is TRBJ2-7 and V is TRBV14; maybe TRBD1 (7 bases). The CDR3 covers 16 residues. Germline-derived CDR1 and CDR2 are SGHDN and FVKESK. The V and J ends lost 2 bases and 4 bases respectively, with 18 bases between them. CDR3 residues: CASSQFGARGAYEQYF. In DNA, the CDR3 is TGTGCCAGCAGCCAATTTGGGGCCAGGGGGGCTTACGAGCAGTACTTC.

The V gene is TRBV14, the J gene TRBJ2-1, with 10 nucleotides matching TRBD1. The CDR3 totals 14 residues. The V gene end was trimmed by 5 bases and the J gene end by 6 bases; junction bases not matched to a gene: 4. CDR1 and CDR2 from the germline V gene are SGHDN and FVKESK. The CDR3 region is CASSRQGAGNEQFF. DNA for the CDR3: TGTGCCAGCAGCAGACAGGGGGCCGGCAATGAGCAGTTCTTC.

The chain links TRBV4-2 to TRBJ2-3, with D possibly being TRBD1 (5 bases). The germline gives CDR1 LGHNA, CDR2 YNFKEQ. The CDR3 contains 14 residues. Trimming shortened V by 1 base and J by 5 bases, and 10 bases separated the two germline ends. CDR3: CASSQGSTGDTQYF. DNA of the CDR3: TGTGCCAGCAGCCAAGGGTCCACAGGAGATACGCAGTATTTT.

This clone occurred once. The chain joins TRBV7-6 to TRBJ2-1, with 8 bases that match TRBD2. Germline V gene data show CDR1 as SGHVS and CDR2 as FNYEAQ. V trimming: 2 bases; J trimming: 7 bases; junction bases outside the gene matches: 10. The length of the CDR3 is 16 residues. The CDR3 protein is CASSLRSGTGRNEQFF. The CDR3 region has the DNA TGTGCCAGCAGCTTACGTAGCGGGACGGGTAGGAATGAGCAGTTCTTC.

This clone appeared a few times. J is TRBJ1-2 and V is TRBV19; TRBD1 is a possible D gene (6 bases). Germline loops: CDR1 LNHDA, CDR2 SQIVND (reference sequence). Trimming removed 5 bases at V and 13 bases at J, with 20 bases between. CDR3 length: 13 amino acids. The CDR3 region is CASSLGQACWVTF. The CDR3 region has the DNA TGTGCCAGTAGTTTGGGACAAGCCTGCTGGGTCACCTTC.

The chain has TRBV7-9 and TRBJ1-2; 8 bases fit TRBD1. There are 13 residues in the CDR3. CDR1 SEHNR and CDR2 FQNEAQ come from the germline V gene (reference sequence). V lost 5 bases to trimming and J lost 4 bases; unmatched junction nucleotides: 3. This CDR3 reads CASSMDRVYGYTF. The CDR3 DNA reads as TGTGCCAGCAGCATGGACAGGGTCTATGGCTACACCTTC.

This chain connects TRBV7-2 to TRBJ1-3, with unresolved D. V was clipped by 1 base and J by 6 bases, with 13 bases between them. CDR1 and CDR2 (germline): SGHTA, FQGNSA. The CDR3 is 15 amino acids. CDR3: CASSLVIGRANTIYF. Written as DNA, the CDR3 is TGTGCCAGCAGCTTAGTTATAGGGAGGGCAAACACCATATATTTT.

The gene calls are TRBV7-9 and TRBJ2-3; D is uncertain. Trimming removed 3 bases at V and 2 bases at J, with 21 bases between. Germline V gene sequence: CDR1 SEHNR, CDR2 FQNEAQ (reference sequence). This CDR3 region has 18 residues. The CDR3 DNA reads as TGTGCCAGCAGCTTGTCCGAACCGAGGCCCTTATACACAGATACGCAGTATTTT. Protein: CASSLSEPRPLYTDTQYF.